Listed below are T cell receptor beta chains from one sample, sequenced in a study of CXCR3-negative and CXCR3-positive naive CD8 T cells. TCRdb reprocessed the 5' RACE reads and keeps a single row for each CDR3 protein, giving no DNA. The sample has roughly 110,000 distinct CDR3 sequences; the top ten hold around 0.36%. Sample: naive CXCR3+ CD8+ T cells from blood. The source of these receptors is a human donor in good health. Some clones in this sample may be carry-over from other donors' samples. The CDR3 runs from the conserved cysteine through the conserved F or W. Each record gives: V gene, J gene, CDR3 protein.

V: TRBV6-5
J: TRBJ2-2
CDR3: CASSYSGRGYVGELFF

V: TRBV5-1
J: TRBJ2-3
CDR3: CASSLATGAGGIDTQYF

V: TRBV7-9
J: TRBJ1-1
CDR3: CASSPARPGQGPNTEAFF

V: TRBV7-6
J: TRBJ2-7
CDR3: CASSLEIGAAEQYF

V: TRBV28
J: TRBJ1-1
CDR3: CASSSDRMNTEAFF

V: TRBV12-5
J: TRBJ2-1
CDR3: CASGSSRQGAGYEQFF

V: TRBV7-2
J: TRBJ2-5
CDR3: CASSLVYVRGKETQYF

V: TRBV10-3
J: TRBJ2-3
CDR3: CAISGRTGGSTHTQYF

V: TRBV6-5
J: TRBJ2-7
CDR3: CASSYATGTREQYF

V: TRBV29-1
J: TRBJ2-7
CDR3: CSVGTGVYEQYF

V: TRBV5-4
J: TRBJ2-1
CDR3: CASSLERGSYNEQFF

V: TRBV4-3
J: TRBJ2-6
CDR3: CASSQEPPGTQGAGANVLTF

V: TRBV9
J: TRBJ2-7
CDR3: CASSVLAEPYEQYF

V: TRBV5-1
J: TRBJ1-5
CDR3: CASSGMGGAYSNQPQHF

V: TRBV28
J: TRBJ2-7
CDR3: CASSLWPGDGAYEQYF

V: TRBV19
J: TRBJ1-5
CDR3: CASSIHHGQLSNQPQHF

V: TRBV18
J: TRBJ2-3
CDR3: CASSPGDRGTDTQYF

V: TRBV6-2/TRBV6-3
J: TRBJ2-1
CDR3: CASSLGPRRGNYNEQFF

V: TRBV29-1
J: TRBJ2-2
CDR3: CSVPGQGAGELFF

V: TRBV28
J: TRBJ1-1
CDR3: CANSHIRDRSLDTEAFF

V: TRBV3-1
J: TRBJ2-7
CDR3: CASSQEGQGEASYEQYF

V: TRBV28
J: TRBJ2-3
CDR3: CASRPIIAGATVDTQYF

V: TRBV3-1
J: TRBJ1-1
CDR3: CASSWENTEAFF

V: TRBV6-5
J: TRBJ2-7
CDR3: CASSWGQGNYEQYF

V: TRBV5-1
J: TRBJ2-7
CDR3: CASSYIGGNYEQYF

V: TRBV5-1
J: TRBJ2-7
CDR3: CASSFIGLETGVPYEQYF